This T cell receptor beta chain appears in the sequencing data of a study of OX40 agonist ivuxolimab in advanced cancers. For the study at large: Hepatocellular carcinoma, melanoma, renal cell or head and neck cancer was diagnosed in the dose-escalation patients. Three patients, one with hepatocellular carcinoma and two with cutaneous melanoma, responded partially. Study results and limitations: CD4+ T cells averaged fewer expanded clones than CD8+ T cells.

As to this clone: Antigen: not known.

CDR1 and CDR2 from the germline V gene are MNHEY and SMNVEV (reference sequence). Trimming cost V 2 bases and J 6 bases, with 14 bases left between them. The CDR3 runs 14 residues. Profiling relied on immunoSEQ multiplex PCR, and the TCRdb table lists in-frame clones only, not all of them. The table shows around 63,000 clones, with about 88% occurring only once. Autoimmune disease history or systemic immunosuppression led to patient exclusion. The gene calls are TRBV27 and TRBJ2-7; D remains ambiguous. This sample comprised CD4+ or CD8+ T cells sorted from blood, obtained in a trial of the OX40 agonist ivuxolimab. The receptor was derived from an adult with an advanced solid tumor such as melanoma, head and neck, liver or kidney cancer. CDR3 residues: CASSLTDLVGEQYF. The DNA of the CDR3 is TGTGCCAGCAGTTTAACGGATTTGGTGGGCGAGCAGTACTTC.